This passage covers 2 T cell receptor beta chains from one sample sequenced in a study of cytomegalovirus exposure and HLA in healthy donors. Primers for the PCR totalled 60 Vbeta and 13 Jbeta. The repertoire was sequenced with immunoSEQ multiplex PCR; TCRdb's copy has only in-frame clones and lacks some. This table holds 130,000 or so clones, roughly 74% found once. Sequencing was done on a sample of PBMCs. The receptors were sampled from a man between 40 and 49 years old in good health and CMV-seronegative.

This clone was seen once. The chain employs TRBV5-4 and TRBJ2-7; D is possibly TRBD1 (7 bases). Germline loops: CDR1 SGHNT, CDR2 YYREEE (reference sequence). Between the trimmed V and J ends, which lost 4 bases and 6 bases, there was a span of 20 bases. The CDR3 covers 15 residues. The CDR3 is CASSQRETGRPEQYF. The CDR3 DNA follows: TGTGCCAGCAGCCAGAGAGAGACAGGGAGGCCCGAGCAGTACTTC.

This clone has more than one count but fewer than ten. The rearrangement joins TRBV19 to TRBJ1-1; D possibly corresponds to TRBD1 (6 bases). V lost 8 bases and J 2 bases, leaving 18 bases between the germline ends. The CDR3 is made up of 15 amino acids. Germline V gene sequence: CDR1 LNHDA, CDR2 SQIVND (reference sequence). The CDR3 sequence: CASSNNLGGNTEAFF. The CDR3 DNA sequence: TGTGCCAGTTCGAACAATCTAGGGGGTAACACTGAAGCTTTCTTT.